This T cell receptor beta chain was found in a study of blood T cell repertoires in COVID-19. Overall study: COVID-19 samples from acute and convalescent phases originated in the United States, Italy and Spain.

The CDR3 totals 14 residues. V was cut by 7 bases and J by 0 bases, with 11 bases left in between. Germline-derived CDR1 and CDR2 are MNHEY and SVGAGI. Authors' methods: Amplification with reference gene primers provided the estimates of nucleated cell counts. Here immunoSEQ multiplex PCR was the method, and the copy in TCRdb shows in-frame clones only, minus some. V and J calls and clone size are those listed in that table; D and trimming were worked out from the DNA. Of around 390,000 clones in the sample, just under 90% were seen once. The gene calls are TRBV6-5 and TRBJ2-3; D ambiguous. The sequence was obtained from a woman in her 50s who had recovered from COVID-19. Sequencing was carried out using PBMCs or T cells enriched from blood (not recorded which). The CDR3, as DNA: TGTGCCAGCAATGGGCAGGTCAGCACAGATACGCAGTATTTT. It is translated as CASNGQVSTDTQYF.